The clone carrying this T cell receptor (beta chain) was counted a few times. This entry comes from a study of early T cells in non-severe SARS-CoV-2 infection. TCRdb re-analysed the 5' RACE reads in MiXCR, keeping a single row per CDR3 protein. The sample lists about 70,000 distinct CDR3 sequences; around 5% were seen once. This CDR3 has 15 amino acids. Trimming removed 0 bases from V and 2 bases from J, with 9 bases in between. The V gene's germline CDR1 is MGHRA and CDR2 YSYEKL. The sequencing used whole blood, collected at baseline. This TCR came from an adult who was a healthcare worker with PCR-confirmed SARS-CoV-2 infection or an uninfected control (not recorded which). This chain joins TRBV4-1 and TRBJ2-3; D uncertain. The CDR3 reads CASSQDWLPTDTQYF. The CDR3 region has the DNA TGCGCCAGCAGCCAAGATTGGCTTCCCACAGATACGCAGTATTTT.